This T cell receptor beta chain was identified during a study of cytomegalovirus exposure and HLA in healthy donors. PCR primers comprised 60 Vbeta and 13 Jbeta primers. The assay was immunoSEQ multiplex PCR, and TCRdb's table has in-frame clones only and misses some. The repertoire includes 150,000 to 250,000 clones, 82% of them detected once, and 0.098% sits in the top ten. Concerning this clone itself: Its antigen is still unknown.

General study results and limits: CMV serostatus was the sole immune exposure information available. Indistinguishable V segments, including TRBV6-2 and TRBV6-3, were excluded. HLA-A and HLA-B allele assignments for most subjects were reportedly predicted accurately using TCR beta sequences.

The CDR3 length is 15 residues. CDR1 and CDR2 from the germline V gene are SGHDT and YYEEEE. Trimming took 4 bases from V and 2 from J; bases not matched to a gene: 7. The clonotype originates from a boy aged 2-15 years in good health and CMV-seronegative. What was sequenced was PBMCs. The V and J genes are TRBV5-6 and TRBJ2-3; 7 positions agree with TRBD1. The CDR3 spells CASSPGQLYTDTQYF. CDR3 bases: TGTGCCAGCAGCCCGGGACAGCTGTACACAGATACGCAGTATTTT.